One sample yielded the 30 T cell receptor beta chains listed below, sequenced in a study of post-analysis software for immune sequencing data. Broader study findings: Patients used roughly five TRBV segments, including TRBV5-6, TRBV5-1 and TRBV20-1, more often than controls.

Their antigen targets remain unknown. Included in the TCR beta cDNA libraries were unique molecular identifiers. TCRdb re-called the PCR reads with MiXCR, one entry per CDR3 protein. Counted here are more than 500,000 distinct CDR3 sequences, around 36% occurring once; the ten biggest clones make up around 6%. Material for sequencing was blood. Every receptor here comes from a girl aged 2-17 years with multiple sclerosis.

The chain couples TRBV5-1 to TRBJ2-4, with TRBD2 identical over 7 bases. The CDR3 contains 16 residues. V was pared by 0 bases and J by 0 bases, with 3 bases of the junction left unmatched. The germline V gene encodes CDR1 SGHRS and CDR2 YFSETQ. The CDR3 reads CASSLDRGVAKNIQYF. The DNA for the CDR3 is TGCGCCAGCAGCTTGGACCGGGGGGTAGCCAAAAACATTCAGTACTTC.

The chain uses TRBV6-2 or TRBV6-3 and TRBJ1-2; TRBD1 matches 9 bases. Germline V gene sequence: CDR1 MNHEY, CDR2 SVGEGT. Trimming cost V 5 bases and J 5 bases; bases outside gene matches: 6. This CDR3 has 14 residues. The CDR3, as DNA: TGTGCCAGCAGTCGACAGGGGGTCGGGTATGGCTACACCTTC. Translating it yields CASSRQGVGYGYTF.

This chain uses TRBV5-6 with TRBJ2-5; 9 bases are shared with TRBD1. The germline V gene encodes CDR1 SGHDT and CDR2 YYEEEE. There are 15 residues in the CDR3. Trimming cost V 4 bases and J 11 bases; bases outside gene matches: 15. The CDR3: CASSLRQGVYNEQYF. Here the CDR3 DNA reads TGTGCCAGCAGCCTTAGACAGGGGGTTTACAATGAGCAGTACTTC. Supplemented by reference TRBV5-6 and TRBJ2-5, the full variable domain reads DAGVTQSPTHLIKTRGQQVTLRCSPKSGHDTVSWYQQALGQGPQFIFQYYEEEERQRGNFPDRFSGHQFPNYSSELNVNALLLGDSALYLCASSLRQGVYNEQYFGPGTRLLVL.

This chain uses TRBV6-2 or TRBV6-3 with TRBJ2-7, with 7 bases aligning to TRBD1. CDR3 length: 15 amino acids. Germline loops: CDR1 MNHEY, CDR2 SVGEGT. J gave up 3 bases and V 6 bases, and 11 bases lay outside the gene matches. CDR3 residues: CASRLTGTALYEQYF. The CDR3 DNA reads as TGTGCCAGCAGGCTAACCGGGACAGCTCTCTACGAGCAGTACTTC.

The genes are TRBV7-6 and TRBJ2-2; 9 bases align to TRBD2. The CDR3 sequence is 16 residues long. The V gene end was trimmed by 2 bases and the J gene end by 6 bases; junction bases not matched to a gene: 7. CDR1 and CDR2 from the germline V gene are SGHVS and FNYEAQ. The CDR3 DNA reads TGTGCCAGCAGCTTATCCGGCGGGGGGGCTGCCGGGGAGCTGTTTTTT. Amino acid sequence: CASSLSGGGAAGELFF.

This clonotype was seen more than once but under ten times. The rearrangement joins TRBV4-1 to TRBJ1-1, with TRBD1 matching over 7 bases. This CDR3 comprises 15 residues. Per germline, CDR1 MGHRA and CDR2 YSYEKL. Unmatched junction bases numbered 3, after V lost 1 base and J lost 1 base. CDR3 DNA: TGCGCCAGCAGCCAAGTCCAGGGGGGGAACACTGAAGCTTTCTTT. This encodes CASSQVQGGNTEAFF.

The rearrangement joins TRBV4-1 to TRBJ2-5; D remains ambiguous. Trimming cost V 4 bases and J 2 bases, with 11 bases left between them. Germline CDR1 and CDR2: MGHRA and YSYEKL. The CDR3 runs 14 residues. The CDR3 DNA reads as TGCGCCAGCAGCCCTACGACCCCACAAGAGACCCAGTACTTC. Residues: CASSPTTPQETQYF.

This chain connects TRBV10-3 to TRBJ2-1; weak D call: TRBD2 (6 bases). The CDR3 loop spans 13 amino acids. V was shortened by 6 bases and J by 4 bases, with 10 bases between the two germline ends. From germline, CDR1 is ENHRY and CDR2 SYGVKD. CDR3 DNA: TGTGCCATCAGGCCTAGCGCTTACAATGAGCAGTTCTTC. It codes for CAIRPSAYNEQFF.

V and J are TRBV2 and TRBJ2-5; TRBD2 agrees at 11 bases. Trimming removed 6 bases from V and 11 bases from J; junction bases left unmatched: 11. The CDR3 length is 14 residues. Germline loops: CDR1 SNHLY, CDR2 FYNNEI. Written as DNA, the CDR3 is TGTGCCAGCAGGGTAGCGGGAGGGCCTGGGGAGCAGTACTTC. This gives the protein CASRVAGGPGEQYF.

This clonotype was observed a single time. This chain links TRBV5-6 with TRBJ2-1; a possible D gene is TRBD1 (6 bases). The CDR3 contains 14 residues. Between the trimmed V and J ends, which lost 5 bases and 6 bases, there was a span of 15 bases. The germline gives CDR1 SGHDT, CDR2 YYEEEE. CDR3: CASRIIGQPNEQFF. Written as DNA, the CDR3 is TGTGCCAGCAGGATCATCGGACAGCCCAATGAGCAGTTCTTC.

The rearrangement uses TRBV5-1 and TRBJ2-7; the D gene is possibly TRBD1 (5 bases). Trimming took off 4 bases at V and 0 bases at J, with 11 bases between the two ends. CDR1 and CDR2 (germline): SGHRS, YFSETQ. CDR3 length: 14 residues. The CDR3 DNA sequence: TGCGCCAGCAGCGTTCCAGGGTCCTCCTACGAGCAGTACTTC. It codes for CASSVPGSSYEQYF.

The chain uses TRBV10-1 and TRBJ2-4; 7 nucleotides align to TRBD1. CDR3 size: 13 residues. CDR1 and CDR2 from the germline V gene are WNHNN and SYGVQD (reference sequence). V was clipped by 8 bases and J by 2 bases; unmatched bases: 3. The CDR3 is CASSGGTKNIQYF. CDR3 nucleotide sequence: TGCGCCAGCTCAGGGGGTACCAAAAACATTCAGTACTTC.

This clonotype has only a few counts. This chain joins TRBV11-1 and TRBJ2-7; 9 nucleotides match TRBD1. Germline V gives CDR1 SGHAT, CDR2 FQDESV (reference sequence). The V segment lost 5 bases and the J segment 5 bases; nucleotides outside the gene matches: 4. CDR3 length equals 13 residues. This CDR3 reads CASSARTGDEQYF. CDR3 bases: TGTGCCAGCAGCGCCCGGACAGGGGACGAGCAGTACTTC. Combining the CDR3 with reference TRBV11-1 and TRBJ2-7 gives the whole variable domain EAEVAQSPRYKITEKSQAVAFWCDPISGHATLYWYRQILGQGPELLVQFQDESVVDDSQLPKDRFSAERLKGVDSTLKIQPAELGDSAMYLCASSARTGDEQYFGPGTRLTVT.

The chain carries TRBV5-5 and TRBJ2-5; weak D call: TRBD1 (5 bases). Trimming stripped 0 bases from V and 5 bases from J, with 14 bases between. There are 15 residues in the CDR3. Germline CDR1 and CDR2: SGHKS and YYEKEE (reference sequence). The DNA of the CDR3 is TGTGCCAGCAGCTTGGGGGGCAGGCCCAAGGAGACCCAGTACTTC. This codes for CASSLGGRPKETQYF.

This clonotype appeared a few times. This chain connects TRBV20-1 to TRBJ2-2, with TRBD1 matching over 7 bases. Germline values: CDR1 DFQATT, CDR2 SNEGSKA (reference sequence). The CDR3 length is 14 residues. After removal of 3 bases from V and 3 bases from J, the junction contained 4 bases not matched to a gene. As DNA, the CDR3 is TGCAGTGCTAGGGGACAGTCCGACACCGGGGAGCTGTTTTTT. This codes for CSARGQSDTGELFF.

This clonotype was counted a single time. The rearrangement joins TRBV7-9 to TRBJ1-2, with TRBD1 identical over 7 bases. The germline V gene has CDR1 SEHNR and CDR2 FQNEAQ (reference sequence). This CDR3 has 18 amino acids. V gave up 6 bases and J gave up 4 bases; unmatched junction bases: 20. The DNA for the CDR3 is TGTGCCAGCAGTACCACGCGAGCAGGGGGAGGAATTGGCTATGGCTACACCTTC. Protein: CASSTTRAGGGIGYGYTF.

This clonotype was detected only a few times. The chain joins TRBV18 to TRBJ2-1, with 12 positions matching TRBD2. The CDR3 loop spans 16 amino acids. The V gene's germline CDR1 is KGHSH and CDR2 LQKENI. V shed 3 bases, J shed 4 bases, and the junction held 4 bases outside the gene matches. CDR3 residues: CASSPGLAGWYNEQFF. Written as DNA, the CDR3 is TGTGCCAGCTCACCCGGACTAGCGGGGTGGTACAATGAGCAGTTCTTC.

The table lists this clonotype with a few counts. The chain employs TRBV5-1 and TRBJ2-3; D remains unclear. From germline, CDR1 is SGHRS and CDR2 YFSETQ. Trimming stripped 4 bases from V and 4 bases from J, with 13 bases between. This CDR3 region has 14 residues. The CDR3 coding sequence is TGCGCCAGCAGCCCGAGTACCTTGGCAGATACGCAGTATTTT. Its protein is CASSPSTLADTQYF.

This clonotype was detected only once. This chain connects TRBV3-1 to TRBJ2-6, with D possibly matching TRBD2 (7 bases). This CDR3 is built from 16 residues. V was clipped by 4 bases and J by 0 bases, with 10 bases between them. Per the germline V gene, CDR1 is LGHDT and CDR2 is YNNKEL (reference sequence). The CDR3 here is CASSLRGASGANVLTF. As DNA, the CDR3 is TGTGCCAGCAGCCTTCGGGGGGCCTCTGGGGCCAACGTCCTGACTTTC. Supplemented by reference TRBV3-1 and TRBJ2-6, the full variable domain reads DTAVSQTPKYLVTQMGNDKSIKCEQNLGHDTMYWYKQDSKKFLKIMFSYNNKELIINETVPNRFSPKSPDKAHLNLHINSLELGDSAVYFCASSLRGASGANVLTFGAGSRLTVL.

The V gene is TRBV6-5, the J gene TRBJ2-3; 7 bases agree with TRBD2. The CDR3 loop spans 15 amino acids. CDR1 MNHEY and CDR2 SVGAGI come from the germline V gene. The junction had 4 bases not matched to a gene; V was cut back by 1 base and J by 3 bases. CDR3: CASSYLWGGTDTQYF. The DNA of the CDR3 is TGTGCCAGCAGTTACTTGTGGGGGGGTACAGATACGCAGTATTTT.

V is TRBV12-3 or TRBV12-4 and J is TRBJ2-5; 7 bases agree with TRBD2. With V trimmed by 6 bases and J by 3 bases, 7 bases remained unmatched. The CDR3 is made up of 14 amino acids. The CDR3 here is CASRQAGLEETQYF. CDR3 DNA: TGTGCCAGCAGGCAAGCGGGGTTGGAAGAGACCCAGTACTTC.

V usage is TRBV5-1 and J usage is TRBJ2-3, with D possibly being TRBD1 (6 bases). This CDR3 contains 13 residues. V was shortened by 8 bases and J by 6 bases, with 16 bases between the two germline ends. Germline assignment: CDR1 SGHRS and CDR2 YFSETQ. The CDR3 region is CASTQGQGDTQYF. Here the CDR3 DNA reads TGCGCCAGTACCCAGGGGCAAGGGGATACGCAGTATTTT. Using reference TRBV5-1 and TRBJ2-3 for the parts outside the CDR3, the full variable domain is KAGVTQTPRYLIKTRGQQVTLSCSPISGHRSVSWYQQTPGQGLQFLFEYFSETQRNKGNFPGRFSGRQFSNSRSEMNVSTLELGDSALYLCASTQGQGDTQYFGPGTRLTVL.

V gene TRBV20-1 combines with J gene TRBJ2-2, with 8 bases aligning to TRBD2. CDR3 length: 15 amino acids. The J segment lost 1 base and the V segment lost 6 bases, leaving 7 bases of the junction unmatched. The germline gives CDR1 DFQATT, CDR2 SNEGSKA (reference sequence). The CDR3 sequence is CSATSSGGNTGELFF. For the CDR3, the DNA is TGCAGTGCCACGAGCAGCGGGGGGAACACCGGGGAGCTGTTTTTT.

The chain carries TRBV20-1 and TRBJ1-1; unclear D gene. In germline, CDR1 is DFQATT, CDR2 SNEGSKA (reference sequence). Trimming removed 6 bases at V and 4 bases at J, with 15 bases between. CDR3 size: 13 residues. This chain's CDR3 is CSADDTSGTEAFF. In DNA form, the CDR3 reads TGCAGTGCGGACGACACCAGCGGCACTGAAGCTTTCTTT.

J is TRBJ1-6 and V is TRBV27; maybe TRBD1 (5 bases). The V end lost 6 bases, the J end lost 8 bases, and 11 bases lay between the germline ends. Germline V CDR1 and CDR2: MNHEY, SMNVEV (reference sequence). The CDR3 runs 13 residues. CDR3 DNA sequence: TGTGCCAGCAGGCAGGGAACCTATTCACCCCTCCACTTT. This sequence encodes CASRQGTYSPLHF.

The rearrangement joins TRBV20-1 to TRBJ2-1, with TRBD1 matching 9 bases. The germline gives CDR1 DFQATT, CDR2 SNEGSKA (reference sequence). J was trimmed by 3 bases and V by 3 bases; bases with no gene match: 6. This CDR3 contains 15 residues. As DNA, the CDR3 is TGCAGTGCTAGTTACGGGACAGGGCTCTACAATGAGCAGTTCTTC. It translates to CSASYGTGLYNEQFF.

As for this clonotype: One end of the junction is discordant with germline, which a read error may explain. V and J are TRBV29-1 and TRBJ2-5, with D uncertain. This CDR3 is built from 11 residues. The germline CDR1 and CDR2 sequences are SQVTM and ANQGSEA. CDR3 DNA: TGCAGCATTGAGAAGGACGATGAGCAGTACTTC. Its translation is CSIEKDDEQYF.

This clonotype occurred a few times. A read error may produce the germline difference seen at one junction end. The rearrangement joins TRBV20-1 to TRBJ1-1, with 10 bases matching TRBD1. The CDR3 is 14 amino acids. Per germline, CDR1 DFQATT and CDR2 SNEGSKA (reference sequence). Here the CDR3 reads CSAARQGAGTEAFF. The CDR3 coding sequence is TGCAGTGCTGCCCGACAGGGGGCTGGCACTGAGGCTTTCTTT.

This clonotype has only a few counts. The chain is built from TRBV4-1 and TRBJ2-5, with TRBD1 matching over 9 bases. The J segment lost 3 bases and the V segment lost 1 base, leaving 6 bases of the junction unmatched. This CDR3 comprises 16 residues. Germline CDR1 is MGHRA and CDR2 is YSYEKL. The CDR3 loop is CASSQVDRGSEETQYF. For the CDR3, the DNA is TGCGCCAGCAGCCAAGTGGACAGGGGTTCGGAAGAGACCCAGTACTTC.

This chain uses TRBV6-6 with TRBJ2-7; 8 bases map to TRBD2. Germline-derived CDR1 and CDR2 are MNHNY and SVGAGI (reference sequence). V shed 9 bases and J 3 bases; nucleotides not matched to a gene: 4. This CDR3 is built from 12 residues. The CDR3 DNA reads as TGTGCCAGTAGCGGGGTAATCTACGAGCAGTACTTC. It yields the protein CASSGVIYEQYF.